Below, one TCR beta chain is given with its context. Sequencing was performed with immunoSEQ multiplex PCR; in TCRdb, only in-frame clones are kept and a portion is missing. Here the sample spans about 330,000 clones, roughly 87% being singletons. The data originate from a study of blood T cell repertoires in COVID-19. Study at large: Nucleic acid was either cDNA or gDNA, and it came from T cells, B-cell-depleted T cells, or PBMCs.

The CDR3 runs 17 residues. Looked up from germline, CDR1 is SGHRS and CDR2 is YFSETQ. V was pared by 4 bases and J by 1 base, with 18 bases between. Sequenced: peripheral blood. The receptor was isolated from a man in his thirties or forties with COVID-19, enrolled during active disease. The chain joins TRBV5-1 to TRBJ2-4; D may be TRBD1 (6 bases). CDR3 sequence: CASSPTFNREAKNIQYF. Here the CDR3 DNA reads TGCGCCAGCAGCCCCACGTTTAACAGGGAGGCCAAAAACATTCAGTACTTC.